This T cell receptor beta chain was documented in a study of T cells in Graves' hyperthyroidism and ophthalmopathy. The overall study: At the time of initial diagnosis and before any treatment, peripheral blood was collected.

Approximately 9.3 ml of fresh peripheral blood supplied the PBMCs. Comments on this clonotype: Its antigen remains unidentified. Just one base apart from a much larger clone, this may be a read error.

Study-level results: Peripheral blood also featured most of the thyroid clonotypes expanded above 0.001. Ophthalmopathy was identified by the model a median about 6.4 months ahead of onset.

Germline V gene lookup returns CDR1 SGHTA and CDR2 FQGTGA. There are 14 residues in the CDR3. RNA transcripts yielded amplified TCR beta CDR3 regions. An initial round of RT-PCR targeting the TCR CDR3 relied on the HTBI primer set. TCRdb independently ran MiXCR on the multiplex PCR reads; one entry per CDR3 protein. The repertoire holds a few hundred thousand distinct CDR3 sequences, with over 15% as singletons. The receptor's source is a young woman with Graves' ophthalmopathy. The V and J genes are TRBV7-3 and TRBJ2-7; D gene ambiguous. Sequencing was performed on blood. CDR3 protein: CASSTDGTSYGQYF. CDR3 bases: TGTGCCAGCAGCACGGACGGCACCTCCTACGGGCAGTACTTC. The complete variable domain, with remaining parts taken from reference TRBV7-3 and TRBJ2-7, reads GAGVSQTPSNKVTEKGKYVELRCDPISGHTALYWYRQSLGQGPEFLIYFQGTGAADDSGLPNDRFFAVRPEGSVSTLKIQRTERGDSAVYLCASSTDGTSYGQYFGPGTRLTVT.